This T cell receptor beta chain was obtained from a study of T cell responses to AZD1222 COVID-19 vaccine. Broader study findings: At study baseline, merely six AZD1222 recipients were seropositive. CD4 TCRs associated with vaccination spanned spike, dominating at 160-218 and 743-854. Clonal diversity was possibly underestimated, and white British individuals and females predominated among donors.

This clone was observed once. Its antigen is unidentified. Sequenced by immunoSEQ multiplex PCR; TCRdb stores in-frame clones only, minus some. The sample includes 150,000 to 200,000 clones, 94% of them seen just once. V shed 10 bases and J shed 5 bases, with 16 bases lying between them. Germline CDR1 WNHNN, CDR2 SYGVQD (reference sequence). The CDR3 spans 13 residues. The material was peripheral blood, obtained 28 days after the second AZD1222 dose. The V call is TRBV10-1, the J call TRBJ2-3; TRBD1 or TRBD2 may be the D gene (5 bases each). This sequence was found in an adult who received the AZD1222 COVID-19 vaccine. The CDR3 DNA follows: TGCGCCACCCGGGACCTTGGGGGAGATACGCAGTATTTT. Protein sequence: CATRDLGGDTQYF.